Presented here are 24 T cell receptor beta chains from one specimen sequenced in a study of blood T cell repertoires in COVID-19. Profiled with immunoSEQ multiplex PCR; TCRdb holds only in-frame clones, not every one. Counted here are 95,000 to 110,000 clones, about 80% occurring once; the ten biggest clones make up 2.5% to 3.5%. The sample was peripheral blood. All receptors come from a woman of 80 years or more with active or convalescent COVID-19.

This chain joins TRBV6-5 and TRBJ1-2; 7 bases map to TRBD1. The junction had 11 bases not matched to a gene; V was cut back by 6 bases and J by 4 bases. The CDR3 sequence is 15 residues long. Germline values: CDR1 MNHEY, CDR2 SVGAGI. CDR3 loop: CASRLTQGPSYGYTF. The CDR3 bases are TGTGCCAGCAGACTAACACAGGGGCCCTCCTATGGCTACACCTTC.

The chain has TRBV28 and TRBJ2-7; 9 nucleotides line up with TRBD1. This CDR3 comprises 13 residues. Germline values: CDR1 MDHEN, CDR2 SYDVKM. The V gene end was trimmed by 6 bases and the J gene end by 4 bases; junction bases not matched to a gene: 4. The DNA for the CDR3 is TGTGCCAGCAGGCGACAGGGGGTTTACGAGCAGTACTTC. Residues: CASRRQGVYEQYF.

This chain connects TRBV19 to TRBJ2-1, with D hard to call. Germline-derived CDR1 and CDR2 are LNHDA and SQIVND (reference sequence). The CDR3 runs to 11 residues. The V end lost 10 bases, the J end lost 2 bases, and 6 bases lay between the germline ends. CDR3 bases: TGTGCCACCCAGGCCTACAATGAGCAGTTCTTC. As protein: CATQAYNEQFF. The whole variable domain, remainder taken from reference TRBV19 and TRBJ2-1, is DGGITQSPKYLFRKEGQNVTLSCEQNLNHDAMYWYRQDPGQGLRLIYYSQIVNDFQKGDIAEGYSVSREKKESFPLTVTSAQKNPTAFYLCATQAYNEQFFGPGTRLTVL.

This chain uses TRBV3-1 (or the pseudogene TRBV3-2) with TRBJ2-7; D gene unclear. V lost 0 bases, J lost 6 bases, and 12 bases lay in between. Per the germline V gene, CDR1 is LGHDT and CDR2 is YNNKEL (reference sequence). The CDR3 is made up of 14 amino acids. Written as DNA, the CDR3 is TGTGCCAGCAGCCAAGAATACTTACAGAGCGAGCAGTACTTC. This codes for CASSQEYLQSEQYF.

The chain's CDR3 is CATRQGLGQPQHF. As DNA, the CDR3 is TGTGCCACACGACAGGGTCTAGGTCAGCCCCAGCATTTT. The chain combines TRBV2 with TRBJ1-5; TRBD1 agrees at 7 bases. From germline, CDR1 is SNHLY and CDR2 FYNNEI. The trim removed 10 bases at V and 6 bases at J, leaving 9 bases unmatched. The CDR3 length is 13 residues.

The chain combines TRBV27 with TRBJ2-2; D is possibly TRBD1 (6 bases). The ends were cut back, 6 bases at V and 1 base at J, with 15 bases in the middle. The CDR3 runs to 16 residues. CDR1 and CDR2 (germline): MNHEY, SMNVEV (reference sequence). The DNA for the CDR3 is TGTGCCAGCAGCCCATTTGGACAGCTGAACACCGGGGAGCTGTTTTTT. Translated, it gives CASSPFGQLNTGELFF.

This clone has a handful of counts. V gene TRBV7-9 combines with J gene TRBJ1-2; 7 bases fit TRBD1. Trimming at V came to 5 bases and at J to 6 bases, leaving 6 bases not matched to a gene. This CDR3 contains 13 residues. The germline V gene has CDR1 SEHNR and CDR2 FQNEAQ (reference sequence). The CDR3 DNA follows: TGTGCCAGCAGCCTCAACAGGGGTGATGGCTACACCTTC. Encoded protein: CASSLNRGDGYTF.

The chain employs TRBV7-2 and TRBJ1-2, with TRBD1 as a possible D gene (5 bases). V lost 5 bases and J 8 bases, leaving 21 bases between the germline ends. Looked up from germline, CDR1 is SGHTA and CDR2 is FQGNSA. The CDR3 has 15 residues. CDR3 region: CASSPPGLLSSGYTF. CDR3 bases: TGTGCCAGCAGCCCCCCAGGGCTCCTATCCTCGGGCTACACCTTC.

The V call is TRBV5-1, the J call TRBJ2-3; 8 bases fit TRBD2. The CDR3 is 17 residues long. The trim removed 7 bases at V and 0 bases at J, leaving 13 bases unmatched. Germline V gene lookup returns CDR1 SGHRS and CDR2 YFSETQ. The CDR3 DNA reads TGCGCCAGCTCTCGTAGCAGCGGGGGCCCAAGCACAGATACGCAGTATTTT. As protein: CASSRSSGGPSTDTQYF.

The rearrangement links TRBV27 to TRBJ1-5; a weak D match, TRBD1 (6 bases). V was trimmed by 1 base and J by 1 base, leaving 11 bases between them. The length of the CDR3 is 16 residues. Germline V gives CDR1 MNHEY, CDR2 SMNVEV (reference sequence). CDR3 coding DNA: TGTGCCAGCAGTTTATTGGCGGGGGCAAGCAATCAGCCCCAGCATTTT. Protein sequence: CASSLLAGASNQPQHF.

This chain joins TRBV27 and TRBJ2-2; 9 bases match TRBD1. This CDR3 is built from 15 residues. V lost 4 bases, J lost 4 bases, and 4 bases stayed unmatched. Germline assignment: CDR1 MNHEY and CDR2 SMNVEV (reference sequence). Here the CDR3 reads CASSWGQGPTGELFF. In nucleotides, the CDR3 is TGTGCCAGCAGTTGGGGACAGGGACCCACCGGGGAGCTGTTTTTT.

Regarding this clone: Its ends do not fully match the called genes, so a read error is possible. The same CDR3 is also encoded by other DNA sequences in this sample. The chain joins TRBV30 to TRBJ2-3; 7 nucleotides match TRBD1. Looked up from germline, CDR1 is GTSNPN and CDR2 is SVGIG (reference sequence). This CDR3 is 15 amino acids long. The CDR3 DNA reads as TGTGCCTGGAGTGTAGGGAACAGGGGTGCAGATACACAGTATTTT. Residues: CAWSVGNRGADTQYF.

The rearrangement joins TRBV6-2 or TRBV6-3 to TRBJ2-3; TRBD1 matches at 8 bases. V shed 6 bases, J shed 0 bases, and the junction held 8 bases outside the gene matches. The CDR3 spans 16 residues. CDR1 and CDR2 from the germline V gene are MNHEY and SVGEGT. The CDR3 DNA reads TGTGCCAGCAGCCGGCCGGGACAGGCTAGCACAGATACGCAGTATTTT. Amino acid sequence: CASSRPGQASTDTQYF.

V gene TRBV6-5 combines with J gene TRBJ2-1; 8 bases agree with TRBD1. The CDR3 is made up of 14 amino acids. Germline CDR1 and CDR2: MNHEY and SVGAGI. J lost 9 bases, V lost 2 bases, and 6 bases had no gene match. The CDR3 DNA follows: TGTGCCAGCAGTTACGGGCAGGGGGCCGTTGAGCAGTTCTTC. Translated, it gives CASSYGQGAVEQFF.

CDR3 protein: CATSDSRLAGTNEQFF. The CDR3 DNA sequence: TGTGCCACCAGTGATTCAAGACTAGCGGGAACCAATGAGCAGTTCTTC. The chain links TRBV24-1 to TRBJ2-1, with 11 bases matching TRBD2. The V gene end was trimmed by 2 bases and the J gene end by 6 bases; junction bases not matched to a gene: 5. The V gene's germline CDR1 is KGHDR and CDR2 SFDVKD. The CDR3 is 16 amino acids.

V gene TRBV28 combines with J gene TRBJ2-7; D perhaps matches TRBD2 (6 bases). V was trimmed by 7 bases and J by 3 bases, leaving 10 bases between them. Germline loops: CDR1 MDHEN, CDR2 SYDVKM. CDR3 length equals 12 residues. The CDR3 loop is CASKEGYYEQYF. In DNA form, the CDR3 reads TGTGCCAGCAAGGAGGGCTACTACGAGCAGTACTTC.

V is TRBV30 and J is TRBJ1-2; the D gene is possibly TRBD1 (5 bases). The CDR3 extends over 13 amino acids. In germline, CDR1 is GTSNPN, CDR2 SVGIG (reference sequence). Trimming pared 7 bases from V and 3 bases from J, leaving 15 bases between. In DNA form, the CDR3 reads TGTGCCTTAAACACCCCCAGGGACTATGGCTACACCTTC. Its translation is CALNTPRDYGYTF.

The chain is built from TRBV28 and TRBJ1-1, with D perhaps matching TRBD1 (5 bases). Germline values: CDR1 MDHEN, CDR2 SYDVKM. The CDR3 totals 14 residues. V lost 6 bases and J lost 4, with 15 bases in between. The CDR3 here is CASRSGFSGTEAFF. The CDR3 bases are TGTGCCAGCAGATCAGGGTTCTCAGGCACTGAAGCTTTCTTT.

The chain couples TRBV19 to TRBJ2-5, with a weak D call TRBD1 (6 bases). This CDR3 spans 16 amino acids. V lost 1 base and J 5 bases, leaving 17 bases between the germline ends. The germline gives CDR1 LNHDA, CDR2 SQIVND (reference sequence). The chain's CDR3 is CASSIGRGSNKETQYF. CDR3 nucleotides: TGTGCCAGTAGTATAGGAAGGGGGTCCAATAAGGAGACCCAGTACTTC. Drawing the rest from reference TRBV19 and TRBJ2-5, the complete variable domain is DGGITQSPKYLFRKEGQNVTLSCEQNLNHDAMYWYRQDPGQGLRLIYYSQIVNDFQKGDIAEGYSVSREKKESFPLTVTSAQKNPTAFYLCASSIGRGSNKETQYFGPGTRLLVL.

Details on this clone: Other DNA sequences within the sample encode an identical CDR3. The chain employs TRBV5-1 and TRBJ1-1; the D is unclear. V shed 1 base and J shed 1 base, with 8 bases lying between them. The CDR3 loop spans 14 amino acids. Germline CDR1 and CDR2: SGHRS and YFSETQ. The CDR3 loop reads CASSLSSGNTEAFF. As DNA, the CDR3 is TGCGCCAGCAGCTTGTCGTCAGGGAACACTGAAGCTTTCTTT.

The rearrangement uses TRBV10-3 and TRBJ1-6; possible D gene TRBD1, 5 bases. V was cut by 0 bases and J by 9 bases, with 12 bases left in between. The CDR3 runs to 15 residues. Germline CDR1 and CDR2: ENHRY and SYGVKD. The DNA for the CDR3 is TGTGCCATCAGTGAGTCGGGGGGAATCTTTTCACCCCTCCACTTT. It codes for CAISESGGIFSPLHF.

This clone has a single count. V and J are TRBV28 and TRBJ1-3, with D perhaps matching TRBD1 (5 bases). The CDR3 contains 12 residues. The V and J ends lost 7 bases and 3 bases respectively, with 7 bases between them. Per germline, CDR1 MDHEN and CDR2 SYDVKM. This CDR3 is CASKTVGNTIYF. CDR3 DNA: TGTGCCAGCAAGACAGTTGGAAACACCATATATTTT.

This clone was found once. V gene TRBV9 combines with J gene TRBJ1-5; 7 bases are shared with TRBD1. J was trimmed by 7 bases and V by 3 bases; bases with no gene match: 7. The CDR3 extends over 14 amino acids. CDR1 is SGDLS, CDR2 YYNGEE, per germline. The CDR3 loop reads CASSAGQVGQPQHF. CDR3 bases: TGTGCCAGCAGCGCAGGACAGGTCGGGCAGCCCCAGCATTTT.

This clone has a single count. This chain connects TRBV5-1 to TRBJ1-1; 7 bases are a match to TRBD1. V dropped 2 bases and J dropped 4; count of bases not matched to a gene: 8. From germline, CDR1 is SGHRS and CDR2 YFSETQ. CDR3 length equals 15 residues. The CDR3, as DNA: TGCGCCAGCAGCTTTACAGGGGCGCGGGGCACTGAAGCTTTCTTT. Its translation is CASSFTGARGTEAFF.